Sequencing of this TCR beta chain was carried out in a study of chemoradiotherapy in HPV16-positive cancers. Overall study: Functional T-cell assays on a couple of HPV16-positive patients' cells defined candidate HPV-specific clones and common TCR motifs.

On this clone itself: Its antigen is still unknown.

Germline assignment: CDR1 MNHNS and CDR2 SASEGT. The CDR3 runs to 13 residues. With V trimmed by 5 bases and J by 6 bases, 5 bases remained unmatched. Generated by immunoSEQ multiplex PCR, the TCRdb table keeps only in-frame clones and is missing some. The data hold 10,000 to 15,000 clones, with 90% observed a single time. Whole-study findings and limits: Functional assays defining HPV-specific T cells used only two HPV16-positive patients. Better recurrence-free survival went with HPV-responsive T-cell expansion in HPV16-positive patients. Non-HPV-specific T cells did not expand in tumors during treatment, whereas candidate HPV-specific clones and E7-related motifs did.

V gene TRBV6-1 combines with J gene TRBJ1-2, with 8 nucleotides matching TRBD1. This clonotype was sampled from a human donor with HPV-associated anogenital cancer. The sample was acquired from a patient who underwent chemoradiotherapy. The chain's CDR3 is CASSLTGGDGYTF. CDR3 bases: TGTGCCAGCAGTTTAACAGGGGGGGATGGCTACACCTTC.